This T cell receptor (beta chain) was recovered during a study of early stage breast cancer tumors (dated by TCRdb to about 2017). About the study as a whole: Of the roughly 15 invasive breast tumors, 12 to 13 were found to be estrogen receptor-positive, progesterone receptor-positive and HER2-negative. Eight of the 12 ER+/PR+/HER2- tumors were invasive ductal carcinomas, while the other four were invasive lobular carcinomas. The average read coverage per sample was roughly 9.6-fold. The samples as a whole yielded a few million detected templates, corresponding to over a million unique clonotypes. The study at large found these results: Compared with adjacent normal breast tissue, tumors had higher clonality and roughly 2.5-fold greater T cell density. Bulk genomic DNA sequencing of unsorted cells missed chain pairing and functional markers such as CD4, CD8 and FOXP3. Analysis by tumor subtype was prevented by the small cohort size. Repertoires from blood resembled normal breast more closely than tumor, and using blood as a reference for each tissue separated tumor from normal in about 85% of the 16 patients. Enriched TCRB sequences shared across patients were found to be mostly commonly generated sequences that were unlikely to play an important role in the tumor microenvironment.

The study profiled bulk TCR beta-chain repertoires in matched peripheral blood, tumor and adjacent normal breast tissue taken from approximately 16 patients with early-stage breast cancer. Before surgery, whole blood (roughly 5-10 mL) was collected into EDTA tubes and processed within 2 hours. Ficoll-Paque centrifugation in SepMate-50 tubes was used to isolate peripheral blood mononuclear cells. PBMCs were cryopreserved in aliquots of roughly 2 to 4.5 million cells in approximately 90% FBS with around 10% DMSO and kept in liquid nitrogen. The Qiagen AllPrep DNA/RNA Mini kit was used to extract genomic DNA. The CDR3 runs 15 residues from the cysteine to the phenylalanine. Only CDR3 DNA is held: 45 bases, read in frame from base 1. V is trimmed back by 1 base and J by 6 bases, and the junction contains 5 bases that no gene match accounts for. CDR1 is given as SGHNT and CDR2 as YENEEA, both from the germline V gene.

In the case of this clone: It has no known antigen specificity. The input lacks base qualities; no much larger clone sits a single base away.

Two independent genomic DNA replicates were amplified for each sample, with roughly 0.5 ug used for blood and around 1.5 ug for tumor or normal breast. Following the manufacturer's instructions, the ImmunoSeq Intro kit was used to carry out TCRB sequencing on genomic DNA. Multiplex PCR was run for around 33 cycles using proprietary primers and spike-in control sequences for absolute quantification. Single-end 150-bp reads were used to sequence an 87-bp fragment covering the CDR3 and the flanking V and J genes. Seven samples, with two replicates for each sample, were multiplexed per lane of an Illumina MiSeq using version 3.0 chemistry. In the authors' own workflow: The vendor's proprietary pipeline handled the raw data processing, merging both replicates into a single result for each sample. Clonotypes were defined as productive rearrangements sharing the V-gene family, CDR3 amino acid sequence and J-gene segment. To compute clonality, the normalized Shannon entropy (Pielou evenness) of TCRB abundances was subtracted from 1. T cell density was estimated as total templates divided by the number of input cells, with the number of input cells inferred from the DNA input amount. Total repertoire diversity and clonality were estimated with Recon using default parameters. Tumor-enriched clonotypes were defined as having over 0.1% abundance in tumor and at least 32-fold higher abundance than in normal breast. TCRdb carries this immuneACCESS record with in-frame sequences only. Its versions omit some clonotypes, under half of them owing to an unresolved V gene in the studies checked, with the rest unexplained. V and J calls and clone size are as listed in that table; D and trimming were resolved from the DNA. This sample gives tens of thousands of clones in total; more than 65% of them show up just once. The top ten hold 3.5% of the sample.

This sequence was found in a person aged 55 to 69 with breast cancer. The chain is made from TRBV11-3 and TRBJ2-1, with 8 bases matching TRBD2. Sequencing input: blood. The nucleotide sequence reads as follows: TGTGCCAGCAGCTTAGCCCCGACTAGCGTCAATGAGCAGTTCTTC. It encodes CASSLAPTSVNEQFF.